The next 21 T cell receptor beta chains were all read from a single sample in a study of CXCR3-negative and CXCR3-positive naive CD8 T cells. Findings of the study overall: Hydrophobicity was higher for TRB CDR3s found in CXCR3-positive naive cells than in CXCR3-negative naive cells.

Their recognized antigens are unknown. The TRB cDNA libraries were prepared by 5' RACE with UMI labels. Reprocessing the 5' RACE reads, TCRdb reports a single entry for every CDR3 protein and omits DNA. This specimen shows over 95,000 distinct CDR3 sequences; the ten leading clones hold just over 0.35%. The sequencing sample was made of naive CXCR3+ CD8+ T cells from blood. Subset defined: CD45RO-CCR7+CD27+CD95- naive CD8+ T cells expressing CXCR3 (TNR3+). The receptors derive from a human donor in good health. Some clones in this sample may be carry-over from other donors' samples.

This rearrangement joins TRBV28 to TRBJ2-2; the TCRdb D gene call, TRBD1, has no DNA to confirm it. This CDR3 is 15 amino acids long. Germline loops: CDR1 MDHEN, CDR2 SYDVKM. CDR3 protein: CASSFHGQGNGELFF. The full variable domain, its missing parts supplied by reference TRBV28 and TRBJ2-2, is DVKVTQSSRYLVKRTGEKVFLECVQDMDHENMFWYRQDPGLGLRLIYFSYDVKMKEKGDIPEGYSVSREKKERFSLILESASTNQTSMYLCASSFHGQGNGELFFGEGSRLTVL.

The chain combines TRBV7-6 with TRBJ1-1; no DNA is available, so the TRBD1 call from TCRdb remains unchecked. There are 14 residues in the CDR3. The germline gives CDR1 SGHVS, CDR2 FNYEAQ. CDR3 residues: CASTPGGLNTEAFF. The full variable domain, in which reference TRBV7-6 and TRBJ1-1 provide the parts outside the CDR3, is GAGVSQSPRYKVTKRGQDVALRCDPISGHVSLYWYRQALGQGPEFLTYFNYEAQQDKSGLPNDRFSAERPEGSISTLTIQRTEQRDSAMYRCASTPGGLNTEAFFGQGTRLTVV.

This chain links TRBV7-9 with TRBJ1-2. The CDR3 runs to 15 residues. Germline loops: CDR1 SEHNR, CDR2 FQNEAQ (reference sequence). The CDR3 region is CASSLESAVNYGYTF.

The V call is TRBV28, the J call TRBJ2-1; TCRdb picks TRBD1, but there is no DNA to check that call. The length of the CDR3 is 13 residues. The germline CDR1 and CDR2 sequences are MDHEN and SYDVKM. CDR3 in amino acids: CASSFPAGAEQFF.

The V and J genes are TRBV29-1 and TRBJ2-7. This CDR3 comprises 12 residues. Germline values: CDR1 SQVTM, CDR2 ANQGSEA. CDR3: CSARHGPYEQYF.

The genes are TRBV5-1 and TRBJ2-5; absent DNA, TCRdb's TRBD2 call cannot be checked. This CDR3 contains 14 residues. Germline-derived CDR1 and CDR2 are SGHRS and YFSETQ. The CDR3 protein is CASSLENSEETQYF.

The CDR3 loop reads CASSDHHRELFF. The gene calls are TRBV19 and TRBJ2-2. This CDR3 spans 12 amino acids. Germline assignment: CDR1 LNHDA and CDR2 SQIVND (reference sequence).

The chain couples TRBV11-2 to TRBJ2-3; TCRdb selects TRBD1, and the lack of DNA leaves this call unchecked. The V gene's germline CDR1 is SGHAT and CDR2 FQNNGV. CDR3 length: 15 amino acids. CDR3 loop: CASSTPLGPTGTQYF.

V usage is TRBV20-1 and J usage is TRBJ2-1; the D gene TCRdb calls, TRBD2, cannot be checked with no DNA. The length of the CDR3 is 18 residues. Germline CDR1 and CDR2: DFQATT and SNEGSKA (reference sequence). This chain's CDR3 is CSARDGLILHSSYNEQFF.

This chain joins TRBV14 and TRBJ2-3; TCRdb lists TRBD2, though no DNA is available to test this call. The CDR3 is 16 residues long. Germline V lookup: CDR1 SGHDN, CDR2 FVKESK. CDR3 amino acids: CASSQWSGGAADTQYF. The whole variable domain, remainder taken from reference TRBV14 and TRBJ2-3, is EAGVTQFPSHSVIEKGQTVTLRCDPISGHDNLYWYRRVMGKEIKFLLHFVKESKQDESGMPNNRFLAERTGGTYSTLKVQPAELEDSGVYFCASSQWSGGAADTQYFGPGTRLTVL.

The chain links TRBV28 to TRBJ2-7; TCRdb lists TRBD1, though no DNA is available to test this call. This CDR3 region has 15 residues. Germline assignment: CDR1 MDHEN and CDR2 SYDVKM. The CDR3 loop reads CASSPRRGFPYEQYF.

This CDR3 is CAISEPTTTGTRETQYF. The V call is TRBV10-3, the J call TRBJ2-5; there is no DNA to check the TCRdb D call of TRBD2. There are 17 residues in the CDR3. CDR1 is ENHRY, CDR2 SYGVKD, per germline.

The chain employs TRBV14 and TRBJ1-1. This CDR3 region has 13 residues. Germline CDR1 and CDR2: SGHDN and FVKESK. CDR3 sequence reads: CASSPGRYTEAFF.

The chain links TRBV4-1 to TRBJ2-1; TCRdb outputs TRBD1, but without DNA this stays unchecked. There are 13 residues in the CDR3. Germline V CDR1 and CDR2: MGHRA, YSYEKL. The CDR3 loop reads CASSQGLRGEQFF.

The CDR3 here is CASSFGLRAYEQYF. The chain links TRBV7-9 to TRBJ2-7; the TRBD2 assignment by TCRdb is unverifiable without DNA. The CDR3 covers 14 residues. Germline loops: CDR1 SEHNR, CDR2 FQNEAQ (reference sequence).

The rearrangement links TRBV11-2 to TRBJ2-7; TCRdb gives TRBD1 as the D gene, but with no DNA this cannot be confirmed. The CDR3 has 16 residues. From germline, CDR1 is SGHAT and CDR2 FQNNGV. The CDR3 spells CASSFKRGQGGYEQYF.

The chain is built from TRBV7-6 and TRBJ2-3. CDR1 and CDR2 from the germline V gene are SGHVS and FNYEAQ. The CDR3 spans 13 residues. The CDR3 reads CASSLAVTDTQYF.

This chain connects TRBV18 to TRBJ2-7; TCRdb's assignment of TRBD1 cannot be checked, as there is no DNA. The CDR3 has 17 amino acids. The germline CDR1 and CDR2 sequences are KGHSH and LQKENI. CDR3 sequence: CASSPGTGLMDPNEQYF.

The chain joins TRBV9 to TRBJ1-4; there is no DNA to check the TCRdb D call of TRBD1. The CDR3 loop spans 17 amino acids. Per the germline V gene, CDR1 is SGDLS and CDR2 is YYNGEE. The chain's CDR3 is CASSVGGGAETNEKLFF.

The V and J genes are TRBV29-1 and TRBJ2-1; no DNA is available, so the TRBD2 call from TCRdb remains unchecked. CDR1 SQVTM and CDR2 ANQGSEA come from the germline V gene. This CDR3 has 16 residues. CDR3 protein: CSVEKRTSGFYNEQFF.

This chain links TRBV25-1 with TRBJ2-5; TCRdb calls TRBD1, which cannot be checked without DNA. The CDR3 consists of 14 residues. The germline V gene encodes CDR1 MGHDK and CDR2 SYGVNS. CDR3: CASSDWGRQETQYF.